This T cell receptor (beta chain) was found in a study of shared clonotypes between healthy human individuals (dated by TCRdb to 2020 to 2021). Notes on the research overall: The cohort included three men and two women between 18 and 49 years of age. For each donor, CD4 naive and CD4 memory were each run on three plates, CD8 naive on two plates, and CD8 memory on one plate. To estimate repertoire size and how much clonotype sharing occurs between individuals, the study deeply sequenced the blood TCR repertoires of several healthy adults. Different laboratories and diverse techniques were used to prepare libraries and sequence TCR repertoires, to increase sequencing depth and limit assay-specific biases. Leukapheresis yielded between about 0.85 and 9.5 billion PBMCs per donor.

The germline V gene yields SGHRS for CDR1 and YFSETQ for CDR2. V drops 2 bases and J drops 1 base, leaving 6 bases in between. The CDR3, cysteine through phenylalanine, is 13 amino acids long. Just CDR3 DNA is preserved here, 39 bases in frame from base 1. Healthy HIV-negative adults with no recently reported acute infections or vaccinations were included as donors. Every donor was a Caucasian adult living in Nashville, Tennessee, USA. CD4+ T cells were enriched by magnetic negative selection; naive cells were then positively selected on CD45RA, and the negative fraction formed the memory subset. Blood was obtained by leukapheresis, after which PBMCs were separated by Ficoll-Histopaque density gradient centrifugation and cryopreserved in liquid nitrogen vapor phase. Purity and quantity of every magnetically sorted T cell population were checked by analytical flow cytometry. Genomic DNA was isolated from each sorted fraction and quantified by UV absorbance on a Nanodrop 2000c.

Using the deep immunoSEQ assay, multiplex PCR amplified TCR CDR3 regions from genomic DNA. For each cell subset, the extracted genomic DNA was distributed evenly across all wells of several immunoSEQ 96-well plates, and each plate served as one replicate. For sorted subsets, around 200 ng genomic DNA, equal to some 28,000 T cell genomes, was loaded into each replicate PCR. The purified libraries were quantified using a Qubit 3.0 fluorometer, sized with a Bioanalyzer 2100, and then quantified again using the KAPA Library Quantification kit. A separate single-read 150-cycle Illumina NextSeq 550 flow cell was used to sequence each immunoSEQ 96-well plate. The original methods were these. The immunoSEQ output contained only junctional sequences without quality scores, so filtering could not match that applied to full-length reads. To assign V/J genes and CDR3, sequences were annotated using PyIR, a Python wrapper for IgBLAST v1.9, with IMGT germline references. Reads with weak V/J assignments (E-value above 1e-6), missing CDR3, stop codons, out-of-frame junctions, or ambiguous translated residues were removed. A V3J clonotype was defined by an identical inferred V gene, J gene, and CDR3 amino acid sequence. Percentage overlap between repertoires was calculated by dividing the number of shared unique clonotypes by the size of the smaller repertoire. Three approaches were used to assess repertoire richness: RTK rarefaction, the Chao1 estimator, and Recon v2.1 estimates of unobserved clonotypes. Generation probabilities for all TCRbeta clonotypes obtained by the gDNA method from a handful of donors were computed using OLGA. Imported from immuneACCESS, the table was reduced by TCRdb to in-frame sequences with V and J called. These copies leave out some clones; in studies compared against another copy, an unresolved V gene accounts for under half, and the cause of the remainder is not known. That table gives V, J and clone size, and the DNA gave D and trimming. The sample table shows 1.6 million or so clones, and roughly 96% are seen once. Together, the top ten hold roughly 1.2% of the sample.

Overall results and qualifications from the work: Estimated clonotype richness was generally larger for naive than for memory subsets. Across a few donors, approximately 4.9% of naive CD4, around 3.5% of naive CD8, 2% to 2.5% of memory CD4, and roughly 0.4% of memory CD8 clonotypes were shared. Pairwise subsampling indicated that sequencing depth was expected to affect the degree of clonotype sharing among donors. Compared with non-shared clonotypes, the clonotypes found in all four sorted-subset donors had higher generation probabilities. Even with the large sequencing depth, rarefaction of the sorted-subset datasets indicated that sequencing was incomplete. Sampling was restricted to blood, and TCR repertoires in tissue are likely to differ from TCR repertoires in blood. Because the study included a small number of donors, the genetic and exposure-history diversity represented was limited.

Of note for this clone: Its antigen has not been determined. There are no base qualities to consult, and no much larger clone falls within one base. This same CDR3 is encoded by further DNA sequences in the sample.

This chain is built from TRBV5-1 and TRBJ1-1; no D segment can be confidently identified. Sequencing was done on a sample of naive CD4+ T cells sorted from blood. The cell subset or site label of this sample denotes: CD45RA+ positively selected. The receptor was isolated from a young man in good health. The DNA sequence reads TGCGCCAGCAGCTTAACCGCGAACACTGAAGCTTTCTTT. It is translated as CASSLTANTEAFF.